One and the same sample provided the 26 T cell receptor beta chains below, sequenced in a study of identical twins. TCRdb analysed the 5' RACE reads with MiXCR anew, one entry per CDR3 protein. This sample carries about 690,000 distinct CDR3 sequences, 21% of them seen once, and the ten largest clones take approximately 4.5%. This same sample was also part of a study on T cells expressing NK-cell markers.

Sequencing was done on a sample of PBMCs. All receptors derive from a woman under 30 in good health.

The V call is TRBV5-1, the J call TRBJ2-7, with 11 bases fitting TRBD2. Germline V gives CDR1 SGHRS, CDR2 YFSETQ. V was clipped by 0 bases and J by 4 bases; unmatched bases: 3. CDR3 length: 15 amino acids. CDR3 sequence reads: CASSLEGLAVYEQYF. In DNA form, the CDR3 reads TGCGCCAGCAGCTTGGAGGGACTAGCGGTTTACGAGCAGTACTTC.

The chain carries TRBV11-2 and TRBJ2-1; 7 bases fit TRBD2. Germline-derived CDR1 and CDR2 are SGHAT and FQNNGV. V lost 1 base, J lost 8 bases, and 11 bases stayed unmatched. CDR3 length: 16 residues. The CDR3 loop is CASSLVPRGGVDEQFF. As DNA, the CDR3 is TGTGCCAGCAGCTTAGTACCCCGGGGAGGGGTCGATGAGCAGTTCTTC.

This clonotype was seen many times. J is TRBJ2-1 and V is TRBV9; perhaps TRBD2 as D (5 bases). Germline V CDR1 and CDR2: SGDLS, YYNGEE. Trimming took 0 bases from V and 4 from J, leaving 8 bases between them. CDR3 size: 14 residues. The CDR3 here is CASSVGTGYNEQFF. CDR3 sequence (DNA): TGTGCCAGCAGCGTAGGGACTGGATACAATGAGCAGTTCTTC.

V is TRBV7-2 and J is TRBJ2-1; unclear D gene. This CDR3 contains 15 residues. CDR1 is SGHTA, CDR2 FQGNSA, per germline. The V gene lost 6 bases and the J gene lost 4 bases, with 16 bases spanning the gap. CDR3 sequence (DNA): TGTGCCAGCAGTTCTAGGGCGGCGTCATACAATGAGCAGTTCTTC. Its translation is CASSSRAASYNEQFF.

This clonotype has only a few counts. The V and J genes are TRBV20-1 and TRBJ2-7; D unresolved. V lost 6 bases and J 0 bases, leaving 9 bases between the germline ends. The CDR3 is 12 amino acids. The germline V gene has CDR1 DFQATT and CDR2 SNEGSKA (reference sequence). This chain's CDR3 is CSATDTSYEQYF. CDR3 DNA: TGCAGTGCCACTGACACCTCCTACGAGCAGTACTTC.

J is TRBJ2-1 and V is TRBV6-4; D ambiguous. The V end was cut by 6 bases, the J end by 8 bases, with 8 bases between. Germline V gene data show CDR1 as MRHNA and CDR2 as SNTAGT. The CDR3 runs to 11 residues. The CDR3 DNA is TGTGCCAGCAGCCATAACTATGAGCAGTTCTTC. Amino acid sequence: CASSHNYEQFF.

The chain joins TRBV5-1 to TRBJ2-1, with 8 bases lining up with TRBD2. With V trimmed by 0 bases and J by 6 bases, 5 bases remained unmatched. From germline, CDR1 is SGHRS and CDR2 YFSETQ. The CDR3 contains 15 residues. CDR3 bases: TGCGCCAGCAGCTTGGGGGGACTAGGGGGCAATGAGCAGTTCTTC. Its protein product is CASSLGGLGGNEQFF.

In its sample, this clonotype was seen many times. This chain joins TRBV27 and TRBJ2-2; D not resolved. Trimming took 8 bases from V and 3 from J, leaving 10 bases between them. The CDR3 covers 13 residues. CDR1 is MNHEY and CDR2 is SMNVEV in the germline V gene (reference sequence). In DNA form, the CDR3 reads TGTGCCAGCGCAGAGACTTACACCGGGGAGCTGTTTTTT. This translates into CASAETYTGELFF.

The genes are TRBV4-3 and TRBJ2-7; either TRBD1 or TRBD2 may fit D (5 bases each). The V end lost 0 bases, the J end lost 4 bases, and 10 bases lay between the germline ends. From germline, CDR1 is LGHNA and CDR2 YSLEER. The CDR3 totals 14 residues. Here the CDR3 reads CASSQDKGPYEQYF. The CDR3, as DNA: TGCGCCAGCAGCCAAGATAAGGGACCGTACGAGCAGTACTTC.

This clonotype was found a few times. The chain has TRBV7-3 and TRBJ2-2; 10 nucleotides agree with TRBD2. The CDR3 is 19 amino acids. Germline V gives CDR1 SGHTA, CDR2 FQGTGA. V dropped 5 bases and J dropped 3; count of bases not matched to a gene: 15. CDR3 sequence: CASSPLPGSSGGDTGELFF. CDR3 DNA sequence: TGTGCCAGCAGCCCCTTGCCGGGTTCTAGCGGGGGTGACACCGGGGAGCTGTTTTTT.

In this sample, this clonotype turned up a few times. The rearrangement links TRBV27 to TRBJ2-7, with 11 bases lining up with TRBD2. The CDR3 consists of 15 residues. J was trimmed by 3 bases and V by 3 bases; bases with no gene match: 4. In germline, CDR1 is MNHEY, CDR2 SMNVEV (reference sequence). CDR3 coding DNA: TGTGCCAGCAGTTTTCGGCTAGCGGGAGGCTACGAGCAGTACTTC. Protein sequence: CASSFRLAGGYEQYF.

This chain links TRBV12-3 or TRBV12-4 with TRBJ2-3; D remains ambiguous. With 5 bases removed from V and 2 bases from J, the gap between germline ends came to 5 bases. The CDR3 runs to 12 residues. Here the CDR3 DNA reads TGTGCCAGCAGTACCCTCACAGATACGCAGTATTTT. This encodes CASSTLTDTQYF.

The chain uses TRBV29-1 and TRBJ1-1; D is unresolved. CDR1 and CDR2 (germline): SQVTM, ANQGSEA. Deletions cut 6 bases from V and 10 bases from J, with 6 bases between. The CDR3 runs to 8 residues. CDR3 residues: CSVTGAFF. CDR3 nucleotides: TGCAGCGTCACCGGAGCTTTCTTT.

This clonotype has a handful of counts. The V call is TRBV12-2, the J call TRBJ1-3. TRBV12-2 is an annotated pseudogene. The CDR3 runs 19 residues. The CDR3 DNA is TGTGCAAGTCGCTTAGTTATAGGTGGTAAGCTCCGCTCTGGAAACACCATATATTTT. It is translated as CASRLVIGGKLRSGNTIYF.

V gene TRBV7-3 combines with J gene TRBJ2-1, with 8 bases lining up with TRBD2. This CDR3 is 15 amino acids long. Germline values: CDR1 SGHTA, CDR2 FQGTGA. V was clipped by 2 bases and J by 3 bases; unmatched bases: 3. CDR3 sequence (DNA): TGTGCCAGCAGCTTACAAGCGGGGGACTACAATGAGCAGTTCTTC. This encodes CASSLQAGDYNEQFF.

This rearrangement joins TRBV25-1 to TRBJ2-5; TRBD2 aligns across 10 bases. CDR1 MGHDK and CDR2 SYGVNS come from the germline V gene. V shed 3 bases and J 3 bases; nucleotides not matched to a gene: 7. The CDR3 runs to 16 residues. The CDR3 reads CASSEYAGLAEETQYF. CDR3 nucleotide sequence: TGTGCCAGCAGTGAGTACGCTGGACTAGCGGAAGAGACCCAGTACTTC.

This clonotype occurred a few times. The chain has TRBV6-5 and TRBJ2-3; D is unresolved. CDR3 length equals 15 residues. Trimming left V 1 base short and J 1 base short, with 9 bases between. CDR1 MNHEY and CDR2 SVGAGI come from the germline V gene. CDR3 protein: CASSYFGRRTDTQYF. In nucleotides, the CDR3 is TGTGCCAGCAGTTACTTCGGACGGCGCACAGATACGCAGTATTTT.

This clonotype was counted between two and nine times. V usage is TRBV18 and J usage is TRBJ2-5; tentatively, D is TRBD2 (5 bases). CDR3 length: 14 residues. The V end lost 3 bases, the J end lost 7 bases, and 15 bases lay between the germline ends. The germline CDR1 and CDR2 sequences are KGHSH and LQKENI. CDR3: CASSPPGNLGTQYF. CDR3 DNA: TGTGCCAGCTCACCCCCCGGGAACCTAGGGACCCAGTACTTC.

This clonotype was recorded a few times. The chain couples TRBV18 to TRBJ2-3, with TRBD2 matching 11 bases. This CDR3 comprises 14 residues. Germline loops: CDR1 KGHSH, CDR2 LQKENI. V shed 4 bases and J 4 bases; nucleotides not matched to a gene: 1. The CDR3 nucleotides are TGTGCCAGCTCACAGACTAGCGGGGCAGATACGCAGTATTTT. Its protein is CASSQTSGADTQYF.

The rearrangement joins TRBV6-1 to TRBJ1-2; D uncertain. The CDR3 length is 10 residues. The ends were cut back, 6 bases at V and 8 bases at J, with 7 bases in the middle. The germline V gene has CDR1 MNHNS and CDR2 SASEGT. For the CDR3, the DNA is TGTGCCAGCAGCTTACCCGGCTACACCTTC. As protein: CASSLPGYTF.

This chain connects TRBV10-3 to TRBJ2-1; D is undetermined. The V gene lost 0 bases and the J gene lost 2 bases, with 11 bases spanning the gap. The germline V gene encodes CDR1 ENHRY and CDR2 SYGVKD. There are 16 residues in the CDR3. The CDR3 bases are TGTGCCATCAGTGAGTCAACTTTACCACCCTACAATGAGCAGTTCTTC. Translated, it gives CAISESTLPPYNEQFF.

The DNA of the CDR3 is TGCAGCGTTAGCGAGCGGGACTACAATGAGCAGTTCTTC. Its translation is CSVSERDYNEQFF. This chain links TRBV29-1 with TRBJ2-1, with 7 bases matching TRBD2. The germline CDR1 and CDR2 sequences are SQVTM and ANQGSEA. V dropped 5 bases and J dropped 3; count of bases not matched to a gene: 4. This CDR3 has 13 amino acids.

V is TRBV12-3 or TRBV12-4 and J is TRBJ2-1, with D tentatively TRBD2 (6 bases). Trimming took off 6 bases at V and 6 bases at J, with 18 bases between the two ends. The CDR3 contains 15 residues. The CDR3: CASSPGGGFSNEQFF. DNA for the CDR3: TGTGCCAGCAGCCCCGGCGGAGGGTTCTCCAATGAGCAGTTCTTC.

The gene calls are TRBV20-1 and TRBJ1-6; D may be TRBD1 (6 bases). The CDR3 length is 14 residues. V gave up 7 bases and J gave up 6 bases, with 16 bases separating them. Per germline, CDR1 DFQATT and CDR2 SNEGSKA (reference sequence). The CDR3 sequence is CSVARQDINSPLHF. Here the CDR3 DNA reads TGCAGTGTTGCAAGACAGGATATTAATTCACCCCTCCACTTT.

The chain carries TRBV18 and TRBJ1-2; 8 bases fit TRBD1. The germline V gene encodes CDR1 KGHSH and CDR2 LQKENI. V gave up 2 bases and J gave up 4 bases; unmatched junction bases: 6. CDR3 length equals 15 residues. CDR3: CASSPTGQGAYGYTF. The CDR3 DNA is TGTGCCAGCTCACCAACCGGACAGGGCGCCTATGGCTACACCTTC.

In its sample, this clonotype was seen a few times. The chain recombines TRBV6-1 with TRBJ2-7, with D possibly matching TRBD2 (5 bases). Germline CDR1 and CDR2: MNHNS and SASEGT. The CDR3 totals 13 residues. V was clipped by 6 bases and J by 3 bases, with 12 bases between them. CDR3 region: CASSLGVYYEQYF. The CDR3 region has the DNA TGTGCCAGCAGCTTGGGAGTTTACTACGAGCAGTACTTC.